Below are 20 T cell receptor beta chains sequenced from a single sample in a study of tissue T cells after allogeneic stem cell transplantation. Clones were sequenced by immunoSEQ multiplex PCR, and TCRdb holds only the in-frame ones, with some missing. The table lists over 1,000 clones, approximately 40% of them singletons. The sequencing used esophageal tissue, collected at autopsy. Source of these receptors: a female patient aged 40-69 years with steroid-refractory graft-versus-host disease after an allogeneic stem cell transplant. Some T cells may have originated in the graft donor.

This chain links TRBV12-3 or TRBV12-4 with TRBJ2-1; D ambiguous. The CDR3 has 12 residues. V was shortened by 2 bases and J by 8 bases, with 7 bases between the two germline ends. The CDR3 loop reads CASSLSGDEQFF. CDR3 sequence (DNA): TGTGCCAGCAGTTTAAGTGGTGATGAGCAGTTCTTC.

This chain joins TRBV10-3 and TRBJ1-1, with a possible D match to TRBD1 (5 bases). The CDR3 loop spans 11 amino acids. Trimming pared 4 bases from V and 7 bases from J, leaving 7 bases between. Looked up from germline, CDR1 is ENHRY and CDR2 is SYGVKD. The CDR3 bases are TGTGCCATCAGTGGGGACCGTGAAGCTTTCTTT. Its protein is CAISGDREAFF.

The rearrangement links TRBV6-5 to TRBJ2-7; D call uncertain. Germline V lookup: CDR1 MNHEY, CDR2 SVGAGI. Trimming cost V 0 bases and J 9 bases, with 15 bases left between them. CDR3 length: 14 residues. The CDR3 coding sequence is TGTGCCAGCAGTTACTCGAAAAACCTCGGTGGGCAGTACTTC. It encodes CASSYSKNLGGQYF.

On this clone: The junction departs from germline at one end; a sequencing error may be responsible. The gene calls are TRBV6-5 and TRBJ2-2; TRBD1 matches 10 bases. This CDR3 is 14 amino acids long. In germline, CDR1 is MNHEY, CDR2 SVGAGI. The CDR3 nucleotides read TGTGCCAGCAGAAGGACAGGGGGGACCGAGGAGCTGTTTTTT. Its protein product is CASRRTGGTEELFF.

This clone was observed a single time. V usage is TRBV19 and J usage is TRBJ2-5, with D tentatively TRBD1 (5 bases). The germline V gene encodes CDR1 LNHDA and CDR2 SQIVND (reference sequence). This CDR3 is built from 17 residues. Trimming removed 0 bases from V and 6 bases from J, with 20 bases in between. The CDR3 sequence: CASSIDFPGPYLKTQYF. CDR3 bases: TGTGCCAGTAGTATAGATTTTCCAGGGCCATATTTGAAGACCCAGTACTTC.

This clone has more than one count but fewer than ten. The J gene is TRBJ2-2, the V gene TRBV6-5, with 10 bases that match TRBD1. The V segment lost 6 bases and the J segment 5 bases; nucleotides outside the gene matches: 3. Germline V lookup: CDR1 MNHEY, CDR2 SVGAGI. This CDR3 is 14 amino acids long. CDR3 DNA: TGTGCCAGCAGAAGGACAGGGGGGACCGGGGAGCTGTTTTTT. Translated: CASRRTGGTGELFF.

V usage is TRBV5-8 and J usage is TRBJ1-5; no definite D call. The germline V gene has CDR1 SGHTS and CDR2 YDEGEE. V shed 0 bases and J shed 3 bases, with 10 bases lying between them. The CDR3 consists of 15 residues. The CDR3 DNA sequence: TGTGCCAGCAGCTTGGGGCAAAGTATCAATCAGCCCCAGCATTTT. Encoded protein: CASSLGQSINQPQHF.

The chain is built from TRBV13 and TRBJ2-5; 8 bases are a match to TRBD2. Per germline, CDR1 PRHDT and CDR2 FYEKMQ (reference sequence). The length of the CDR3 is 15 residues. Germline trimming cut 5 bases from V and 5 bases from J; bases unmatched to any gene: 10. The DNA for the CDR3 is TGTGCCAGCAGCGCATTAGCGGGGACGGATGAGACCCAGTACTTC. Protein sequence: CASSALAGTDETQYF.

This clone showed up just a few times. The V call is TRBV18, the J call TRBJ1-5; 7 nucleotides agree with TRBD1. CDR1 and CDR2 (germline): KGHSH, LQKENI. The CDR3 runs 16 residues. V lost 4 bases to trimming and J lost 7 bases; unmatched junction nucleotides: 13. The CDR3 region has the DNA TGTGCCAGCTCACTTTATCCGGACAGGACGAGACAGCCCCAGCATTTT. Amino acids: CASSLYPDRTRQPQHF.

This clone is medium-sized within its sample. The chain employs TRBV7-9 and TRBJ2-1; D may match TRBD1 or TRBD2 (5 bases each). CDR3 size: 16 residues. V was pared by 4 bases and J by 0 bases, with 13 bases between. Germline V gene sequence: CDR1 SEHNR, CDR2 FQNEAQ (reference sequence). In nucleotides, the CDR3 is TGTGCCAGCAGCTCCCGGGGACCGACCTCCTACAATGAGCAGTTCTTC. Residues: CASSSRGPTSYNEQFF. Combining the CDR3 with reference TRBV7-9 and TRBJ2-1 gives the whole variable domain DTGVSQNPRHKITKRGQNVTFRCDPISEHNRLYWYRQTLGQGPEFLTYFQNEAQLEKSRLLSDRFSAERPKGSFSTLEIQRTEQGDSAMYLCASSSRGPTSYNEQFFGPGTRLTVL.

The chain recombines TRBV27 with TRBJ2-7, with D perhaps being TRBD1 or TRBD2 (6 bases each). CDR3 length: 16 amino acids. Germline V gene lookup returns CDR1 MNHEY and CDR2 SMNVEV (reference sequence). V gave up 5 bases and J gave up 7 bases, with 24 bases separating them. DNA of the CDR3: TGTGCCAGCAGTCCGAGGGGGGTCAACTCCTGGTTTGAGCAGTACTTC. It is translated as CASSPRGVNSWFEQYF.

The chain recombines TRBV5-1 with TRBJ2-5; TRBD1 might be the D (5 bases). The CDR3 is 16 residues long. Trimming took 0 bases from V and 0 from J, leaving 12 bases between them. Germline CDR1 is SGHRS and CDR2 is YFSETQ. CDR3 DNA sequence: TGCGCCAGCAGCTTGGACCCAGGGTGGAACCAAGAGACCCAGTACTTC. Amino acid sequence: CASSLDPGWNQETQYF.

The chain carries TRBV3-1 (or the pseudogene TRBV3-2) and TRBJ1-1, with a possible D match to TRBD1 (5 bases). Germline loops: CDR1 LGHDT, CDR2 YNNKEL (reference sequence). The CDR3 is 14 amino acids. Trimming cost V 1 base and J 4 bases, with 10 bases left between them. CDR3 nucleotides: TGTGCCAGCAGCCAAGGGGGCGTCATCACTGAAGCTTTCTTT. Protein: CASSQGGVITEAFF.

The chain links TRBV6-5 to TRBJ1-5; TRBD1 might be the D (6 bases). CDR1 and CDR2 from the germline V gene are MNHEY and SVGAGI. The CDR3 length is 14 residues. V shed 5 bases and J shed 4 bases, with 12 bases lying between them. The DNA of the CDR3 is TGTGCCAGCAGTAAACAGGGATCTAATCAGCCCCAGCATTTT. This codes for CASSKQGSNQPQHF.

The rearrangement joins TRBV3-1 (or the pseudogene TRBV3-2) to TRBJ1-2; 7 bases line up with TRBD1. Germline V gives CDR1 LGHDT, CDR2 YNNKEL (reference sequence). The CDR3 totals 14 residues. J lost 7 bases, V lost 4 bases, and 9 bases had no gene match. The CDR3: CASSRGAAGGGYTF. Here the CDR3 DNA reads TGTGCCAGCAGCCGGGGCGCCGCAGGGGGTGGCTACACCTTC.

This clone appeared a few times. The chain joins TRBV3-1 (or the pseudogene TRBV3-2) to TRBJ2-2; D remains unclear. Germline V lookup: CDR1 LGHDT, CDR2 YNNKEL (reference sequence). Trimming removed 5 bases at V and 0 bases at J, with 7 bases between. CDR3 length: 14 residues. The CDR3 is CASSYTTNTGELFF. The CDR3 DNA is TGTGCCAGCAGCTATACAACGAACACCGGGGAGCTGTTTTTT.

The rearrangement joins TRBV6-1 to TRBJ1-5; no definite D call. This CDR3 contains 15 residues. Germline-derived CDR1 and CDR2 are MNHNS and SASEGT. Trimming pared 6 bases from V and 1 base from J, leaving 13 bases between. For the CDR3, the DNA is TGTGCCAGCAGCGGAAACCGGGCCAGCAATCAGCCCCAGCATTTT. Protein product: CASSGNRASNQPQHF.

The chain's CDR3 is CATGSGTDTQYF. CDR3 nucleotide sequence: TGTGCCACCGGTTCGGGAACAGATACGCAGTATTTT. This chain uses TRBV24-1 with TRBJ2-3; perhaps TRBD2 as D (5 bases). CDR3 size: 12 residues. The germline V gene has CDR1 KGHDR and CDR2 SFDVKD. V was trimmed by 9 bases and J by 3 bases, leaving 9 bases between them.

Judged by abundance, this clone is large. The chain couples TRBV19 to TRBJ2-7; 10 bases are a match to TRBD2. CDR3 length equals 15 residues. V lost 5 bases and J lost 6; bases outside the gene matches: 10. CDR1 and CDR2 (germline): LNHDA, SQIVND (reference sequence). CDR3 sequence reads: CASSPGLAALSEQYF. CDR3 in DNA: TGTGCCAGTAGTCCAGGACTAGCGGCCCTCTCCGAGCAGTACTTC.

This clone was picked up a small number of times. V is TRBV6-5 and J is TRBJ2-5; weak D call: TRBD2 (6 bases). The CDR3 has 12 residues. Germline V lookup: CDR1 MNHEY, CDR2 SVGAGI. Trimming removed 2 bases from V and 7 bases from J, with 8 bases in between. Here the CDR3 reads CASSYRGSTQYF. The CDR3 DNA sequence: TGTGCCAGCAGTTACCGGGGGTCGACCCAGTACTTC.